The 24 T cell receptor beta chains given below trace back to one sample, sequenced in a study of T cells in Graves' hyperthyroidism and ophthalmopathy. Amplification targeted TCR beta CDR3 regions from RNA transcripts. The HTBI set primed first-round TCR CDR3 RT-PCR. TCRdb passed the multiplex PCR reads through MiXCR, listing each CDR3 protein once. The sample holds 490,000 or so distinct CDR3 sequences, 46% seen once. The sequenced sample consisted of peripheral blood or thyroid tissue (not recorded which). These receptors were collected from an adult woman with Graves' disease, either hyperthyroidism or ophthalmopathy (not recorded which).

This chain joins TRBV10-3 and TRBJ2-5; no definite D call. V shed 3 bases and J shed 9 bases, with 14 bases lying between them. The CDR3 is 13 amino acids. Germline V gene lookup returns CDR1 ENHRY and CDR2 SYGVKD. As DNA, the CDR3 is TGTGCCATCAGTGATGTGCCCCATCAGCCCCAGTACTTC. This encodes CAISDVPHQPQYF.

This clonotype appeared once. The chain links TRBV6-2 or TRBV6-3 to TRBJ1-5; possibly TRBD1 for D (5 bases). V was cut by 5 bases and J by 6 bases, with 14 bases left in between. The germline V gene encodes CDR1 MNHEY and CDR2 SVGEGT. CDR3 length: 14 amino acids. The CDR3 loop is CASSEPYGGQPQHF. CDR3 in DNA: TGTGCCAGCAGTGAACCTTACGGGGGTCAGCCCCAGCATTTT.

This chain links TRBV7-9 with TRBJ2-7; no clear D gene. The CDR3 is 13 residues long. V was clipped by 5 bases and J by 6 bases, with 14 bases between them. Germline V lookup: CDR1 SEHNR, CDR2 FQNEAQ (reference sequence). As DNA, the CDR3 is TGTGCCAGCAGCCAGTTGGCAGGCTCCGAGCAGTACTTC. Its protein is CASSQLAGSEQYF.

The chain is built from TRBV14 and TRBJ1-2; tentative D call: TRBD1 (5 bases). There are 14 residues in the CDR3. Germline CDR1 SGHDN, CDR2 FVKESK. The V end lost 4 bases, the J end lost 8 bases, and 17 bases lay between the germline ends. The CDR3 sequence: CASSPSPGVGGYTF. CDR3 coding DNA: TGTGCCAGCAGCCCGTCCCCGGGGGTGGGCGGCTACACCTTC.

This clonotype was recorded only once. A junction end diverges from the germline sequence, so it may reflect a read error. This chain links TRBV5-1 with TRBJ2-5; 12 positions match TRBD2. The CDR3 contains 15 residues. Looked up from germline, CDR1 is SGHRS and CDR2 is YFSETQ. In DNA form, the CDR3 reads TGTGCCAGCAGCTTACCTAGCGGGAGGGGGGAGACCCAGTACTTC. As protein: CASSLPSGRGETQYF.

Only a few counts were recorded for this clonotype. The rearrangement uses TRBV29-1 and TRBJ2-5; D perhaps matches TRBD2 (5 bases). Trimming took off 7 bases at V and 6 bases at J, with 12 bases between the two ends. This CDR3 is 11 amino acids long. Germline values: CDR1 SQVTM, CDR2 ANQGSEA. The CDR3 bases are TGCAGCGCAGAACGAGGGCAGACCCAGTACTTC. Translating gives CSAERGQTQYF.

The chain is built from TRBV7-2 and TRBJ1-5; TRBD1 matches at 7 bases. This CDR3 spans 14 amino acids. The trim removed 5 bases at V and 2 bases at J, leaving 3 bases unmatched. The germline CDR1 and CDR2 sequences are SGHTA and FQGNSA. This CDR3 is CASSNRGGNQPQHF. CDR3 bases: TGTGCCAGCAGCAACAGGGGTGGCAATCAGCCCCAGCATTTT.

This chain joins TRBV15 and TRBJ2-7, with D possibly TRBD2 on 6 matching bases. V dropped 5 bases and J dropped 0 bases, with 17 bases sitting between them. CDR3 size: 16 residues. Germline V CDR1 and CDR2: LNHNV, YYDKDF (reference sequence). DNA of the CDR3: TGTGCCACCAGCCAAGATTTCCACGGGAGCTCCTACGAGCAGTACTTC. It encodes CATSQDFHGSSYEQYF. The full variable domain, in which reference TRBV15 and TRBJ2-7 provide the parts outside the CDR3, is DAMVIQNPRYQVTQFGKPVTLSCSQTLNHNVMYWYQQKSSQAPKLLFHYYDKDFNNEADTPDNFQSRRPNTSFCFLDIRSPGLGDTAMYLCATSQDFHGSSYEQYFGPGTRLTVT.

A few counts support this clonotype. V and J are TRBV2 and TRBJ1-1; no definite D call. The V end was cut by 2 bases, the J end by 0 bases, with 13 bases between. This CDR3 has 16 amino acids. Looked up from germline, CDR1 is SNHLY and CDR2 is FYNNEI. CDR3 loop: CASSERAGRLNTEAFF. DNA of the CDR3: TGTGCCAGCAGTGAAAGGGCAGGCAGACTGAACACTGAAGCTTTCTTT.

The chain links TRBV7-9 to TRBJ1-1; no firm D call. The CDR3 extends over 11 amino acids. Germline-derived CDR1 and CDR2 are SEHNR and FQNEAQ (reference sequence). Trimming removed 5 bases at V and 7 bases at J, with 8 bases between. The CDR3 DNA is TGTGCCAGCAGCGCCACTATTGAAGCTTTCTTT. It translates to CASSATIEAFF.

This clonotype appeared a few times. The germline gene is not matched at one end of the junction; a read error may be the cause. The V call is TRBV5-1, the J call TRBJ2-3, with 11 bases lining up with TRBD2. The V gene's germline CDR1 is SGHRS and CDR2 YFSETQ. The CDR3 spans 14 residues. The CDR3 bases are TGTGCCAGCAGGAGTCTAGCGGGAGGTGATACGCAGTATTTT. The encoded protein is CASRSLAGGDTQYF.

CDR3 protein: CATRERDSFYQPQHF. In DNA, the CDR3 is TGTGCCACCAGGGAGAGGGACAGTTTCTATCAGCCCCAGCATTTT. This chain uses TRBV24-1 with TRBJ1-5; 7 nucleotides match TRBD1. Germline trimming cut 7 bases from V and 5 bases from J; bases unmatched to any gene: 10. Looked up from germline, CDR1 is KGHDR and CDR2 is SFDVKD. This CDR3 is 15 amino acids long.

Turning to this clonotype: A much bigger clone sits one base away, suggesting this may be a read error. This chain joins TRBV6-1 and TRBJ1-1, with 8 bases fitting TRBD1. The CDR3 has 15 amino acids. Germline values: CDR1 MNHNS, CDR2 SASEGT. The V gene end was trimmed by 2 bases and the J gene end by 1 base; junction bases not matched to a gene: 3. The CDR3 DNA reads TGTGCCAGCAGTGAACCTGGACAGGGGAACACTGAAGCTTTCTTT. It codes for CASSEPGQGNTEAFF.

On this clonotype: Compared with germline, one end of the junction differs, possibly owing to a read error. The gene calls are TRBV11-2 and TRBJ2-5; 7 bases agree with TRBD2. The germline gives CDR1 SGHAT, CDR2 FQNNGV. CDR3 length: 14 amino acids. DNA for the CDR3: TGTGCCAGCAGCAGGGGAGGGCTCCAAGAGACCCAGTGCTTC. It specifies CASSRGGLQETQCF.

This chain uses TRBV10-3 with TRBJ2-7; the match to TRBD2 covers 8 bases. After removal of 10 bases from V and 1 base from J, the junction contained 3 bases not matched to a gene. This CDR3 contains 12 residues. Looked up from germline, CDR1 is ENHRY and CDR2 is SYGVKD. The CDR3 nucleotides are TGTGCCACCCTAGCGGGTTCCTACGAGCAGTACTTC. This encodes CATLAGSYEQYF.

This clonotype came up a few times. This chain joins TRBV9 and TRBJ1-1; 8 nucleotides agree with TRBD1. This CDR3 comprises 14 residues. The V gene end was trimmed by 0 bases and the J gene end by 6 bases; junction bases not matched to a gene: 4. The germline CDR1 and CDR2 sequences are SGDLS and YYNGEE. CDR3 nucleotide sequence: TGTGCCAGCAGCGTAGGGCAGGGGGCGTCTGAAGCTTTCTTT. The encoded protein is CASSVGQGASEAFF.

The chain joins TRBV7-6 to TRBJ2-5; D is possibly TRBD2 (5 bases). Trimming stripped 5 bases from V and 5 bases from J, with 12 bases between. CDR3 length: 13 amino acids. CDR1 is SGHVS, CDR2 FNYEAQ, per germline. Here the CDR3 DNA reads TGTGCCAGCAGCGAACAGAGGAGGGAGACCCAGTACTTC. Protein sequence: CASSEQRRETQYF. Full variable domain (outside the CDR3, taken from reference TRBV7-6 and TRBJ2-5): GAGVSQSPRYKVTKRGQDVALRCDPISGHVSLYWYRQALGQGPEFLTYFNYEAQQDKSGLPNDRFSAERPEGSISTLTIQRTEQRDSAMYRCASSEQRRETQYFGPGTRLLVL.

The V and J genes are TRBV19 and TRBJ1-5; 10 nucleotides align to TRBD1. J gave up 6 bases and V 5 bases, and 10 bases lay outside the gene matches. Germline CDR1 is LNHDA and CDR2 is SQIVND (reference sequence). This CDR3 region has 16 residues. CDR3 nucleotide sequence: TGTGCCAGTAGTCCTCTGAGGACAGGGGGAGGTCAGCCCCAGCATTTT. Amino acid sequence: CASSPLRTGGGQPQHF.

This clonotype appeared a few times. This chain links TRBV28 with TRBJ1-3; tentatively, D is TRBD1 (6 bases). CDR3 length: 16 residues. Trimming stripped 3 bases from V and 0 bases from J, with 12 bases between. Germline V gene data show CDR1 as MDHEN and CDR2 as SYDVKM. The CDR3 region is CASSFAGDTSGNTIYF. The CDR3, as DNA: TGTGCCAGCAGTTTCGCGGGGGACACCTCTGGAAACACCATATATTTT.

This clonotype was observed many times. The chain employs TRBV20-1 and TRBJ1-4, with TRBD1 as a possible D gene (5 bases). The CDR3 has 15 amino acids. CDR1 and CDR2 (germline): DFQATT, SNEGSKA (reference sequence). The V and J ends lost 0 bases and 8 bases respectively, with 16 bases between them. The CDR3 region is CSARDDREGREKLFF. Written as DNA, the CDR3 is TGCAGTGCTAGAGATGATCGGGAGGGGAGGGAAAAACTGTTTTTT.

This chain links TRBV5-1 with TRBJ1-6, with D perhaps TRBD1 (5 bases). CDR1 is SGHRS, CDR2 YFSETQ, per germline. The V end was cut by 4 bases, the J end by 0 bases, with 17 bases between. CDR3 length: 18 amino acids. CDR3 loop: CASSPGPSDGSYNSPLHF. Written as DNA, the CDR3 is TGCGCCAGCAGCCCGGGACCCTCCGATGGCTCCTATAATTCACCCCTCCACTTT. Together with reference TRBV5-1 and TRBJ1-6, the CDR3 gives the full variable domain: KAGVTQTPRYLIKTRGQQVTLSCSPISGHRSVSWYQQTPGQGLQFLFEYFSETQRNKGNFPGRFSGRQFSNSRSEMNVSTLELGDSALYLCASSPGPSDGSYNSPLHFGNGTRLTVT.

The chain uses TRBV7-9 and TRBJ2-1, with 9 bases matching TRBD2. The CDR3 extends over 17 amino acids. Germline CDR1 reads SEHNR; CDR2 reads FQNEAQ (reference sequence). With V trimmed by 5 bases and J by 3 bases, 11 bases remained unmatched. The CDR3 DNA follows: TGTGCCAGCAGCCAGTCTGGGCGGGAGGGTCTCTACAATGAGCAGTTCTTC. Translated: CASSQSGREGLYNEQFF.

The V and J genes are TRBV20-1 and TRBJ2-7, with a possible D match to TRBD1 (5 bases). Germline V gene lookup returns CDR1 DFQATT and CDR2 SNEGSKA (reference sequence). The CDR3 spans 14 residues. V dropped 0 bases and J dropped 3 bases, with 12 bases sitting between them. The CDR3 bases are TGCAGTGCTAGAGATGGACCCAGGGACTACGAGCAGTACTTC. Protein product: CSARDGPRDYEQYF.

In DNA form, the CDR3 reads TGCAGCGCCCCCGCGGCGGGTGTCACTGAAGCTTTCTTT. Amino acid sequence: CSAPAAGVTEAFF. The gene calls are TRBV29-1 and TRBJ1-1; D gene unclear. With 7 bases removed from V and 4 bases from J, the gap between germline ends came to 16 bases. Germline V gene data show CDR1 as SQVTM and CDR2 as ANQGSEA. There are 13 residues in the CDR3.